This T cell receptor (beta chain) is drawn from a study of identical twins. TCRdb re-analysed the 5' RACE reads in MiXCR, keeping a single row per CDR3 protein. Of roughly 720,000 distinct CDR3 sequences in the sample, around a sixth are singletons; the top ten hold 13%. Trimming cost V 6 bases and J 1 base; bases outside gene matches: 1. The CDR3 contains 15 residues. Looked up from germline, CDR1 is SQVTM and CDR2 is ANQGSEA. A remark on this clonotype: Antigen unknown.

Study-wide results and caveats: Researchers caution that invariant MAIT and iNKT cells could partly confound zero-insertion analyses.

The same specimen was also included in a second study, on T cells expressing NK-cell markers.

Sample: PBMCs. The TCR comes from a woman aged 18-29 years in good health. The chain employs TRBV29-1 and TRBJ2-3; 16 bases are shared with TRBD2. The CDR3 protein is CSVGTSGGGTDTQYF. The CDR3 DNA is TGCAGCGTCGGGACTAGCGGGGGGGGCACAGATACGCAGTATTTT.